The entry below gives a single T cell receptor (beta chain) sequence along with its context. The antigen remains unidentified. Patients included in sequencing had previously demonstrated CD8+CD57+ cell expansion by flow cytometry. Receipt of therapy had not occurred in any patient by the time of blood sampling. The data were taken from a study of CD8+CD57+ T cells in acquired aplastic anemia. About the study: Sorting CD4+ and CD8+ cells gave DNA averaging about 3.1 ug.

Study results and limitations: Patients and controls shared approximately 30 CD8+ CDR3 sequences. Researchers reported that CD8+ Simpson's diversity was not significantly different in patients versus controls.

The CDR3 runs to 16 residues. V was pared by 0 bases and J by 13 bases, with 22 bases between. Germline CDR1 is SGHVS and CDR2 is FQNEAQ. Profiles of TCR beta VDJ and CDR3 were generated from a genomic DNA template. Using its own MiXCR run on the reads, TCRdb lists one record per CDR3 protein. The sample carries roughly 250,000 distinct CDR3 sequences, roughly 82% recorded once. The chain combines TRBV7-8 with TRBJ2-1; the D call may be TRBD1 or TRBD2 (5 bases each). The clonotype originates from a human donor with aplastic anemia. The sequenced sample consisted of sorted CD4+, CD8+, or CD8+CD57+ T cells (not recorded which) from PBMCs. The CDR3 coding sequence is TGTGCCAGCAGCTTAGCGGGAAGTCCCGGGACCGAGGATCAGTTCTTC. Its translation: CASSLAGSPGTEDQFF.